The next 25 T cell receptor beta chains were all read from a single sample in a study of blood T cells in healthy people across ages. Then a second PCR, running about 6 to 12 cycles, was carried out with a sample-barcoded 5' primer and a J-beta primer mix. TCRdb recomputed calls from the 5' RACE reads with MiXCR, one row per CDR3 protein. The table records roughly 860,000 distinct CDR3 sequences, about 59% of them present only once. Material: blood. These receptors originate from a young man in good health.

This clonotype was observed a single time. V and J are TRBV25-1 and TRBJ1-5; D is unclear. Trimming pared 2 bases from V and 0 bases from J, leaving 8 bases between. The CDR3 is 15 residues long. Germline CDR1 and CDR2: MGHDK and SYGVNS. DNA of the CDR3: TGTGCCAGCAGTGAAAGCGGGTATAGCAATCAGCCCCAGCATTTT. Its protein product is CASSESGYSNQPQHF.

The chain carries TRBV6-1 and TRBJ2-6; D is perhaps TRBD2 (5 bases). CDR3 size: 15 residues. CDR1 is MNHNS, CDR2 SASEGT, per germline. Between the trimmed V and J ends, which lost 6 bases and 0 bases, there was a span of 9 bases. In DNA form, the CDR3 reads TGTGCCAGCAGGTCGGGGAGCTCTGGGGCCAACGTCCTGACTTTC. This encodes CASRSGSSGANVLTF.

The chain combines TRBV2 with TRBJ1-6; no firm D call. The germline gives CDR1 SNHLY, CDR2 FYNNEI. V shed 7 bases and J shed 7 bases, with 11 bases lying between them. The CDR3 has 13 residues. The CDR3 region is CASTEFWNSPLHF. DNA for the CDR3: TGTGCCAGCACCGAGTTTTGGAATTCACCCCTCCACTTT.

The rearrangement uses TRBV11-3 and TRBJ2-1, with D hard to call. V dropped 5 bases and J dropped 1 base, with 12 bases sitting between them. From germline, CDR1 is SGHNT and CDR2 YENEEA. This CDR3 spans 15 amino acids. The CDR3, as DNA: TGTGCCAGCAGCCAAGTTTTTGGTTCCTACAATGAGCAGTTCTTC. This codes for CASSQVFGSYNEQFF.

This sequence joins TRBV3-1 and TRBJ1-2; 9 bases match TRBD1. The V segment lost 0 bases and the J segment 8 bases; nucleotides outside the gene matches: 4. The CDR3 loop spans 14 amino acids. From germline, CDR1 is LGHDT and CDR2 YNNKEL (reference sequence). CDR3 loop: CASSQDGTGQGYTF. The CDR3 DNA reads TGTGCCAGCAGCCAAGATGGGACAGGGCAGGGCTACACCTTC.

This chain uses TRBV2 with TRBJ2-3, with D possibly TRBD2 on 6 matching bases. This CDR3 region has 16 residues. From germline, CDR1 is SNHLY and CDR2 FYNNEI. The ends were cut back, 8 bases at V and 1 base at J, with 19 bases in the middle. CDR3 in DNA: TGTGCCAGCTATGCACCCGCGGCTAGCGGCACAGATACGCAGTATTTT. It is translated as CASYAPAASGTDTQYF.

This clonotype occurred a few times. CDR3 in DNA: TGCAGTGCCCAATCAAGACTCCAAACCACAGATACGCAGTATTTT. Amino acid sequence: CSAQSRLQTTDTQYF. The chain recombines TRBV20-1 with TRBJ2-3, with D uncertain. CDR1 and CDR2 (germline): DFQATT, SNEGSKA (reference sequence). The ends were cut back, 6 bases at V and 2 bases at J, with 18 bases in the middle. CDR3 length: 15 residues.

The gene calls are TRBV10-3 and TRBJ2-7; 7 nucleotides align to TRBD1. CDR3 length: 14 amino acids. Germline V gene lookup returns CDR1 ENHRY and CDR2 SYGVKD. After removal of 3 bases from V and 2 bases from J, the junction contained 4 bases not matched to a gene. CDR3 nucleotide sequence: TGTGCCATCAGTGAAACCGGGACAGCCTACGAGCAGTACTTC. This gives the protein CAISETGTAYEQYF.

This rearrangement joins TRBV6-1 to TRBJ1-1; D is undetermined. Germline CDR1 MNHNS, CDR2 SASEGT. V was cut by 4 bases and J by 1 base, with 13 bases left in between. The CDR3 sequence is 15 residues long. CDR3 sequence reads: CASSVKTAGNTEAFF. CDR3 nucleotides: TGTGCCAGCAGTGTAAAGACCGCGGGGAACACTGAAGCTTTCTTT.

The V gene is TRBV10-3, the J gene TRBJ2-5; D possibly uses TRBD1 or TRBD2 (5 bases each). Germline V CDR1 and CDR2: ENHRY, SYGVKD. V was cut by 0 bases and J by 5 bases, with 10 bases left in between. The CDR3 is 14 residues long. As DNA, the CDR3 is TGTGCCATCAGTGAGTCACGGGGCTTGGAGACCCAGTACTTC. This translates into CAISESRGLETQYF.

The chain couples TRBV7-9 to TRBJ1-6, with a tentative D call TRBD1 (5 bases). This CDR3 is built from 14 residues. CDR1 and CDR2 (germline): SEHNR, FQNEAQ (reference sequence). Deletions cut 1 base from V and 16 bases from J, with 17 bases between. The CDR3 is CASSLERGGGDLHF. CDR3 coding DNA: TGTGCCAGCAGCTTAGAGCGGGGTGGGGGAGATCTCCACTTT.

J is TRBJ2-1 and V is TRBV12-3 or TRBV12-4; D may be TRBD2 (6 bases). V lost 0 bases to trimming and J lost 0 bases, with 9 bases between them. The CDR3 loop spans 16 amino acids. The CDR3 DNA reads TGTGCCAGCAGTTTAGCGCTGGGGGGCTCCTACAATGAGCAGTTCTTC. This sequence encodes CASSLALGGSYNEQFF.

The V call is TRBV7-2, the J call TRBJ1-2; possible D gene TRBD1, 6 bases. The CDR3 loop spans 14 amino acids. Trimming shortened V by 5 bases and J by 2 bases, and 12 bases separated the two germline ends. Germline assignment: CDR1 SGHTA and CDR2 FQGNSA. CDR3 sequence reads: CASSNGQSNYGYTF. The CDR3 nucleotides are TGTGCCAGCAGCAACGGACAGTCCAACTATGGCTACACCTTC.

The CDR3 DNA reads as TGTGCCAGCAGTACCTGGACAGGGACGACCGCTTTCTTT. This encodes CASSTWTGTTAFF. The J gene is TRBJ1-1, the V gene TRBV6-4, with TRBD1 matching over 8 bases. Unmatched junction bases numbered 10, after V lost 5 bases and J lost 11 bases. The length of the CDR3 is 13 residues. Germline values: CDR1 MRHNA, CDR2 SNTAGT.

This chain joins TRBV4-1 and TRBJ2-7; 9 bases map to TRBD1. There are 15 residues in the CDR3. Germline CDR1 MGHRA, CDR2 YSYEKL. V lost 5 bases, J lost 2 bases, and 7 bases stayed unmatched. The chain's CDR3 is CASSMGDREAYEQYF. CDR3 DNA: TGCGCCAGCAGCATGGGGGACAGGGAGGCCTACGAGCAGTACTTC.

CDR3 in amino acids: CASSIGLASDEQFF. In DNA form, the CDR3 reads TGTGCCAGCAGTATAGGACTAGCGAGTGATGAGCAGTTCTTC. V is TRBV12-3 or TRBV12-4 and J is TRBJ2-1; 9 nucleotides agree with TRBD2. There are 14 residues in the CDR3. The V segment lost 5 bases and the J segment 8 bases; nucleotides outside the gene matches: 7.

In DNA form, the CDR3 reads TGCAGCGTTGAAGGGGGGGACAGGTATCACCGGGAGCAGTACTTC. It translates to CSVEGGDRYHREQYF. The chain uses TRBV29-1 and TRBJ2-7; 8 bases are a match to TRBD1. The trim removed 1 base at V and 7 bases at J, leaving 12 bases unmatched. This CDR3 is built from 15 residues. Germline lookup yields CDR1 SQVTM and CDR2 ANQGSEA.

This rearrangement joins TRBV27 to TRBJ1-1, with D perhaps TRBD1 (6 bases). This CDR3 is 13 amino acids long. From germline, CDR1 is MNHEY and CDR2 SMNVEV (reference sequence). Trimming cost V 6 bases and J 8 bases, with 16 bases left between them. For the CDR3, the DNA is TGTGCCAGCAGCAGGGGTGCTCGTATGGAAGCTTTCTTT. Protein sequence: CASSRGARMEAFF.

This clonotype was detected once. This chain joins TRBV6-2 or TRBV6-3 and TRBJ2-3; D is uncertain. The ends were cut back, 0 bases at V and 4 bases at J, with 8 bases in the middle. The CDR3 contains 14 residues. Germline lookup yields CDR1 MNHEY and CDR2 SVGEGT. The chain's CDR3 is CASSYSAGPDTQYF. CDR3 DNA: TGTGCCAGCAGTTACTCCGCAGGTCCAGATACGCAGTATTTT.

V usage is TRBV7-9 and J usage is TRBJ2-4; the match to TRBD1 covers 7 bases. V trimming: 5 bases; J trimming: 8 bases; junction bases outside the gene matches: 18. This CDR3 is built from 17 residues. CDR1 and CDR2 (germline): SEHNR, FQNEAQ (reference sequence). Here the CDR3 reads CASSSNRGDVSGYIQYF. The CDR3 nucleotides read TGTGCCAGCAGCAGCAACAGGGGCGACGTTTCGGGGTACATTCAGTACTTC. The full variable domain, completed using reference TRBV7-9 and TRBJ2-4, is DTGVSQNPRHKITKRGQNVTFRCDPISEHNRLYWYRQTLGQGPEFLTYFQNEAQLEKSRLLSDRFSAERPKGSFSTLEIQRTEQGDSAMYLCASSSNRGDVSGYIQYFGAGTRLSVL.

This chain links TRBV7-2 with TRBJ1-4; 8 bases map to TRBD1. CDR1 and CDR2 (germline): SGHTA, FQGNSA. The CDR3 has 15 amino acids. V was clipped by 5 bases and J by 8 bases; unmatched bases: 10. CDR3 residues: CASSPADRGREKLFF. The DNA of the CDR3 is TGTGCCAGCAGCCCAGCCGACAGGGGTAGAGAAAAACTGTTTTTT.

A few counts support this clonotype. Possible read error: a much larger clone is one base away. This chain links TRBV20-1 with TRBJ2-6; 7 positions match TRBD1. The germline gives CDR1 DFQATT, CDR2 SNEGSKA (reference sequence). V lost 0 bases, J lost 4 bases, and 6 bases stayed unmatched. This CDR3 is 16 amino acids long. CDR3 sequence reads: CSARDAEGAGANVLTF. The CDR3 region has the DNA TGCAGTGCTAGAGATGCCGAGGGGGCCGGGGCCAACGTCCTGACTTTC.

The chain employs TRBV7-2 and TRBJ2-7; TRBD2 aligns across 11 bases. CDR1 is SGHTA and CDR2 is FQGNSA in the germline V gene. After removal of 1 base from V and 6 bases from J, the junction contained 8 bases not matched to a gene. This CDR3 spans 16 amino acids. The CDR3 nucleotides are TGTGCCAGCAGCTTAGATTTCCTAGCGGGGGGTCTCGAGCAGTACTTC. Translating it yields CASSLDFLAGGLEQYF.

The CDR3 DNA reads TGTGCCAGCACTAGCCCGCGCACCTACGAGCAGTACTTC. Amino acid sequence: CASTSPRTYEQYF. The chain recombines TRBV7-9 with TRBJ2-7, with a weak D call TRBD2 (5 bases). V dropped 7 bases and J dropped 2 bases, with 12 bases sitting between them. The CDR3 runs to 13 residues. Germline CDR1 reads SEHNR; CDR2 reads FQNEAQ (reference sequence).

There are a few counts of this clonotype. J is TRBJ1-4 and V is TRBV29-1; the D gene is possibly TRBD1 (5 bases). Germline CDR1 SQVTM, CDR2 ANQGSEA. The CDR3 is 15 residues long. V lost 0 bases and J lost 10, with 18 bases in between. The CDR3 nucleotides are TGCAGCGTTGAAGATCCAGGGTCTCAGGATGGAAAACTGTTTTTT. It yields the protein CSVEDPGSQDGKLFF.